This T cell receptor (beta chain) was recovered during a study of T cell repertoires in cytomegalovirus infection. With respect to this clonotype: Antigen specificity is unknown.

Per the germline V gene, CDR1 is SGHNT and CDR2 is YYREEE (reference sequence). V lost 3 bases, J lost 2 bases, and 19 bases lay in between. The CDR3 contains 17 residues. TCRdb used MiXCR to reprocess the reads, holding one entry per CDR3 protein. The sample has approximately 500,000 distinct CDR3 sequences, 30% to 40% seen once. Here the sequenced sample was cultured PBMCs, taken from culture after CMV antigen stimulation. This receptor was taken from a human donor in good health (CMV status not recorded). Some clones in this sample may be carry-over from other donors' samples. V and J are TRBV5-4 and TRBJ2-3, with D perhaps TRBD1 (6 bases). DNA for the CDR3: TGTGCCAGCAGCTCGACTGGGGGACACTACGCCACAGATACGCAGTATTTT. Its translation is CASSSTGGHYATDTQYF. Based on the CDR3 plus reference TRBV5-4 and TRBJ2-3, the full variable domain is ETGVTQSPTHLIKTRGQQVTLRCSSQSGHNTVSWYQQALGQGPQFIFQYYREEENGRGNFPPRFSGLQFPNYSSELNVNALELDDSALYLCASSSTGGHYATDTQYFGPGTRLTVL.